The entry below describes one TCR beta chain. Its antigen is as yet unknown. This entry belongs to a study of T cells expressing NK-cell markers. Study-wide results and limits: A handful of donors likewise had their CD3+CD56-NKG2C+ fraction led by these clonotypes. In roughly six donors, dominant CD3+CD56+NKG2C+ clonotypes ranked among the top 10 CD8+ clonotypes. Specificity for HCMV among expanded NKG2C+ T cell clones was not established.

For each CDR3 protein, TCRdb gives one entry from its re-call of the 5' RACE reads, without DNA. Its clone listing holds some 280,000 distinct CDR3 sequences. Germline V gives CDR1 DFQATT, CDR2 SNEGSKA (reference sequence). CDR3 size: 18 residues. The chain has TRBV20-1 and TRBJ1-5; no DNA is available, so the TRBD1 call from TCRdb remains unchecked. Sequencing used blood T cells: a sorted CD56 or NKG2C T cell subset, CD4+ or CD8+ T cells, or bulk PBMC T cells (not recorded which). This TCR was recovered from a man younger than 30 in good health. The chain's CDR3 is CSARSVVGTGVDNQPQHF.